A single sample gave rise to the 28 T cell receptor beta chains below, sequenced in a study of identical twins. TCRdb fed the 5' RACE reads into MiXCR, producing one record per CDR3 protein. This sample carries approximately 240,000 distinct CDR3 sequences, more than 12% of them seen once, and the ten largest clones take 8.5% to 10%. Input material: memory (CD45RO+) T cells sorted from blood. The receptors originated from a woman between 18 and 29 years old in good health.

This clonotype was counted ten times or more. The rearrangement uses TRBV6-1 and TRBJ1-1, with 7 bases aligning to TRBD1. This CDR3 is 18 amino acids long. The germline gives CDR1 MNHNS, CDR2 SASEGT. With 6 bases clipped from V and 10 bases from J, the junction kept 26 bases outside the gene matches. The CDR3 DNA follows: TGTGCCAGCAGCCCCGGACTAACAGGGGTCGTTCGGGTGGAATCAGCTTTCTTT. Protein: CASSPGLTGVVRVESAFF.

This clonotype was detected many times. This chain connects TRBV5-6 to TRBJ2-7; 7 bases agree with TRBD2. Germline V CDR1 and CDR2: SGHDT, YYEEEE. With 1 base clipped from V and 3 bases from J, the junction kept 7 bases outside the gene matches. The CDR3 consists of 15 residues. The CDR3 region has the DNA TGTGCCAGCAGCTTGTGGACTAGGGAGGTCTACGAGCAGTACTTC. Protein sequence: CASSLWTREVYEQYF. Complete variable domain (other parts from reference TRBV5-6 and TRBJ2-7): DAGVTQSPTHLIKTRGQQVTLRCSPKSGHDTVSWYQQALGQGPQFIFQYYEEEERQRGNFPDRFSGHQFPNYSSELNVNALLLGDSALYLCASSLWTREVYEQYFGPGTRLTVT.

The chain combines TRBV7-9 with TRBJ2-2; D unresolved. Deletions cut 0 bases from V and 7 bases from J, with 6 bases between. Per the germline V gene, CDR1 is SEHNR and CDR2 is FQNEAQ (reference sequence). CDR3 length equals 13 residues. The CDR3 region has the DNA TGTGCCAGCAGCTTAGCGCCCATCGGGGAGCTGTTTTTT. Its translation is CASSLAPIGELFF.

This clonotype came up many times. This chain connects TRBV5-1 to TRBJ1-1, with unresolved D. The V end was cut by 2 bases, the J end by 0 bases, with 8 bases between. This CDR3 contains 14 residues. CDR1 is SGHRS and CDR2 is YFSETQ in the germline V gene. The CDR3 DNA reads TGCGCCAGCAGCTTCGGAAATATGAACACTGAAGCTTTCTTT. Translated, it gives CASSFGNMNTEAFF.

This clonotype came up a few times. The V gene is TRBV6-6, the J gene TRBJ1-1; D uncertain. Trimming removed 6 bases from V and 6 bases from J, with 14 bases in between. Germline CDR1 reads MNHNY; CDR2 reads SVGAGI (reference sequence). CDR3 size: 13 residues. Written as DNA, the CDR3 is TGTGCCAGCAGCCCGACGACTGCCTCTGAAGCTTTCTTT. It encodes CASSPTTASEAFF.

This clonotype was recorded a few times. This CDR3 is CASSLRPGGAGAPPDTQYF. CDR3 DNA sequence: TGTGCCAGCAGCTTAAGGCCCGGGGGGGCGGGAGCCCCCCCAGATACGCAGTATTTT. The chain carries TRBV11-2 and TRBJ2-3, with 8 positions matching TRBD2. The V gene end was trimmed by 2 bases and the J gene end by 4 bases; junction bases not matched to a gene: 17. Germline V CDR1 and CDR2: SGHAT, FQNNGV. The CDR3 spans 19 residues.

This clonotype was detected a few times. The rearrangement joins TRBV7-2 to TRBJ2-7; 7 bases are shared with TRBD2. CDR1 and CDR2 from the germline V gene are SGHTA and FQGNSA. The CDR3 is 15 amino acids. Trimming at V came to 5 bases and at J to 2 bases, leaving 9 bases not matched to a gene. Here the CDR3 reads CASSRGGVPTYEQYF. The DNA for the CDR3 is TGTGCCAGCAGCCGTGGGGGGGTCCCAACCTACGAGCAGTACTTC.

The chain's CDR3 is CASSYSFSPSYNEQFF. The CDR3 DNA sequence: TGTGCCAGCAGTTACTCTTTTTCCCCCTCCTACAATGAGCAGTTCTTC. The rearrangement uses TRBV6-5 and TRBJ2-1; D is unclear. Germline V CDR1 and CDR2: MNHEY, SVGAGI. Trimming removed 0 bases from V and 0 bases from J, with 9 bases in between. The CDR3 length is 16 residues.

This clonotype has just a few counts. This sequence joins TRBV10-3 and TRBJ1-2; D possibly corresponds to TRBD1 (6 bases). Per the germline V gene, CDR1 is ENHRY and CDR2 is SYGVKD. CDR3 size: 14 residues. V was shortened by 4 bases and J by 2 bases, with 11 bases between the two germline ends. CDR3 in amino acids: CAISGETGNYGYTF. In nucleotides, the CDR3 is TGTGCCATCAGTGGAGAGACAGGAAACTATGGCTACACCTTC.

The chain's CDR3 is CAWSRQGYYGYTF. In DNA form, the CDR3 reads TGTGCCTGGAGTCGACAGGGCTACTATGGCTACACCTTC. The chain uses TRBV30 and TRBJ1-2, with TRBD1 matching over 7 bases. The ends lost 2 bases at V and 3 bases at J; junction bases unmatched: 3. Germline V gene lookup returns CDR1 GTSNPN and CDR2 SVGIG (reference sequence). The CDR3 extends over 13 amino acids.

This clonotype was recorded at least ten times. DNA of the CDR3: TGCAGCGTTGATCGGGGGGAAGGAATGCAGTTCTTC. It yields the protein CSVDRGEGMQFF. The chain joins TRBV29-1 to TRBJ2-1; TRBD2 agrees at 7 bases. CDR1 is SQVTM and CDR2 is ANQGSEA in the germline V gene. The CDR3 is 12 amino acids. The V segment lost 3 bases and the J segment 12 bases; nucleotides outside the gene matches: 8.

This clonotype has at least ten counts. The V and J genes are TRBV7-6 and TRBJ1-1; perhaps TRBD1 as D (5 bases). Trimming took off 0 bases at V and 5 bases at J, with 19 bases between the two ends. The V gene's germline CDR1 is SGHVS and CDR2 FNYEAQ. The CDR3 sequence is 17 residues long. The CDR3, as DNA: TGTGCCAGCAGCTTAGCAGGGCAGGGTGAGGCGGAGACTGAAGCTTTCTTT. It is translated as CASSLAGQGEAETEAFF.

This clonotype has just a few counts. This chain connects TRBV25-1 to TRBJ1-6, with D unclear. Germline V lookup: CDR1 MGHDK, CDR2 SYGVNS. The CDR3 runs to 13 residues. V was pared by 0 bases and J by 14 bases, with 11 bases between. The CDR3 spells CASSEYPYGALHF. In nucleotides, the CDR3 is TGTGCCAGCAGTGAATACCCTTATGGGGCCCTCCACTTT.

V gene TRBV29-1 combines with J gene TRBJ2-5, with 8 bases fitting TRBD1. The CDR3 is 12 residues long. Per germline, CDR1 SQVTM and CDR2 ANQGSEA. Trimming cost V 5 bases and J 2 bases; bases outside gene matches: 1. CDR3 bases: TGCAGCGTTTGGACAGGGCAAGAGACCCAGTACTTC. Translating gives CSVWTGQETQYF.

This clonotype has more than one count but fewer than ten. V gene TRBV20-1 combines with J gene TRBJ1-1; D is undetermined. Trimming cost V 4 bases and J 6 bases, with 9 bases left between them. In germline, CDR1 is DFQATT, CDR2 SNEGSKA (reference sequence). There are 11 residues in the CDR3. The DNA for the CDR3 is TGCAGTGCTACTGGACGGGCTGAAGCTTTCTTT. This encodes CSATGRAEAFF.

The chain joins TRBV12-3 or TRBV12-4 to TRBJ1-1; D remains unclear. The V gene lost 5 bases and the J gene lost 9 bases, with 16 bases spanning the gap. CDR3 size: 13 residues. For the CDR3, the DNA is TGTGCCAGCAGTCTCCGCCGCACCAGCAAAGCTTTCTTT. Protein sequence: CASSLRRTSKAFF.

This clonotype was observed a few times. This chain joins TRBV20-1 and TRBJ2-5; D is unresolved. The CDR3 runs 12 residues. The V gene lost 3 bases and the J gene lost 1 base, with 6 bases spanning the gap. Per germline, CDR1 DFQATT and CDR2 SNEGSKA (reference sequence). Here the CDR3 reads CSASPGQETQYF. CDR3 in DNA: TGCAGTGCTAGCCCTGGCCAAGAGACCCAGTACTTC.

The CDR3: CASTRGGGYEQYF. CDR3 sequence (DNA): TGTGCCAGCACCCGGGGGGGCGGCTACGAGCAGTACTTC. The J gene is TRBJ2-7, the V gene TRBV7-2, with TRBD2 identical over 8 bases. Germline CDR1 is SGHTA and CDR2 is FQGNSA. CDR3 size: 13 residues. Trimming removed 7 bases from V and 3 bases from J; junction bases left unmatched: 5.

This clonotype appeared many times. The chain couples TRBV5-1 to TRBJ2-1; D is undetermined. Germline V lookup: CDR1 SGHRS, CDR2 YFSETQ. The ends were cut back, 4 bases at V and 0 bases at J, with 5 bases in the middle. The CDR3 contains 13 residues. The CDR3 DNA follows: TGCGCCAGCAGCCGGGCCTCCTACAATGAGCAGTTCTTC. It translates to CASSRASYNEQFF.

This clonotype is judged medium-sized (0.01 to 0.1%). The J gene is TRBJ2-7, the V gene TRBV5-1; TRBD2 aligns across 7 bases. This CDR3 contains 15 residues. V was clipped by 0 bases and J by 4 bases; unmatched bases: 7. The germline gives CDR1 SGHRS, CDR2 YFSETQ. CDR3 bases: TGCGCCAGCAGCTTGGAACCGGGACTACCTTACGAGCAGTACTTC. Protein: CASSLEPGLPYEQYF.

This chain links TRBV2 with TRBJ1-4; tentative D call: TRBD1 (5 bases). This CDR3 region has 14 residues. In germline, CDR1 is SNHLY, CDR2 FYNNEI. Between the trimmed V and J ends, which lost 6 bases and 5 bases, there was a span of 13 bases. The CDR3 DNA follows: TGTGCCAGCAGGAAGGACATTACCAATGAAAAACTGTTTTTT. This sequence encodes CASRKDITNEKLFF.

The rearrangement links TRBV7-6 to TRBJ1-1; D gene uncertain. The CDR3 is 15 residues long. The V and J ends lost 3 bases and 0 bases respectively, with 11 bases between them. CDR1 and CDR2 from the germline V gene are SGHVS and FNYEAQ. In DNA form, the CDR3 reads TGTGCCAGCAGCTTGGTTACCGTTATGAACACTGAAGCTTTCTTT. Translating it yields CASSLVTVMNTEAFF.

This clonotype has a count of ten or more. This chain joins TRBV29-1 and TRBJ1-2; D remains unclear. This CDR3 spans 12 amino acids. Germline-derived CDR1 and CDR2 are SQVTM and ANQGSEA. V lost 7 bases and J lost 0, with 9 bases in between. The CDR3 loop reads CSGVLTNYGYTF. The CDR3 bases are TGCAGCGGTGTATTGACTAACTATGGCTACACCTTC.

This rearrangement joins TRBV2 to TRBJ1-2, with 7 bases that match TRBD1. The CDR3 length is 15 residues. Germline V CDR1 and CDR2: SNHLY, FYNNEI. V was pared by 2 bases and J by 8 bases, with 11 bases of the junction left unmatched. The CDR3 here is CASSEQGVVPGGYTF. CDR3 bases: TGTGCCAGCAGTGAACAGGGGGTCGTACCGGGCGGCTACACCTTC.

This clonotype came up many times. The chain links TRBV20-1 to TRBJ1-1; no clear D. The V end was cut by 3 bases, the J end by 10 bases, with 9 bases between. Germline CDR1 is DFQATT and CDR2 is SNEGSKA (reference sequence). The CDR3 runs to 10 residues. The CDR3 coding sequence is TGCAGTGCTAGTTTGTTCGGAGCTTTCTTT. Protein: CSASLFGAFF.

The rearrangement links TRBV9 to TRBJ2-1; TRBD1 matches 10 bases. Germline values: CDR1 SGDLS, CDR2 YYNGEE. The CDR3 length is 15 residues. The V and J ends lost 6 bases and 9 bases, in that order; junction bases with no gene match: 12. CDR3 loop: CASTWGTGEGSEQFF. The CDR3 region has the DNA TGTGCCAGCACCTGGGGGACAGGGGAAGGGAGTGAGCAGTTCTTC.

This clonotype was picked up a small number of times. CDR3 residues: CASRGASTDTQYF. CDR3 in DNA: TGTGCCAGCCGTGGGGCTAGCACAGATACGCAGTATTTT. The V gene is TRBV9, the J gene TRBJ2-3; possible D gene TRBD1, 5 bases. Germline values: CDR1 SGDLS, CDR2 YYNGEE. V was trimmed by 7 bases and J by 0 bases, leaving 9 bases between them. This CDR3 has 13 residues.

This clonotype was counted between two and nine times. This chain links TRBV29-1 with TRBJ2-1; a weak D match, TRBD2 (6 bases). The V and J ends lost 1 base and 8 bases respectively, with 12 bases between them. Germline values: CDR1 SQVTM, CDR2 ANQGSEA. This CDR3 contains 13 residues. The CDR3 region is CSVEATSFYEQFF. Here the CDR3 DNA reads TGCAGCGTTGAAGCGACTAGTTTCTATGAGCAGTTCTTC.